The source of this TCR beta chain is a study of T cell responses to AZD1222 COVID-19 vaccine (dated by TCRdb to the early 2020s). In the study overall: AZD1222 recipients whose second dose came at about 4 weeks and those whose second dose came at about 12 weeks were combined into one group, since spike-specific TCR depth and breadth did not differ between the two schedules. TCR sequencing covered some 250 trial participants: around 210 given two doses of AZD1222 and approximately 26 given two doses of MenACWY control vaccine. Trial participants were enrolled into age subgroups of 18-55, 56-69 and 70-plus years, which contained around 150, 29 and 61 TCR-sequenced participants, respectively.

In the paper's terms, the time point label means: baseline before first vaccination. Vaccinee samples came from UK trials COV001 and COV002, including a single-blind randomized controlled phase 2/3 trial of AZD1222 (ChAdOx1 nCoV-19) in healthy adults. For TCRbeta chain sequencing, PBMC samples from trial participants were taken at day 0 and at day 28 after the second dose. A remark on this clone: Its antigen is not yet known. Base-call qualities are not available, and no considerably larger clone is one nucleotide away.

The full study reports these points: Participants were mostly white British, with more females than males. The authors suggested clonal diversity may have been underestimated. After two AZD1222 doses, both the breadth and the depth of spike-specific TCRs were significantly higher than at day 0 and than in MenACWY recipients. Because no day 14 peak-response samples were available, repertoires were characterized only after the peak T cell response. The whole spike protein was spanned by vaccine-associated CD4 TCRs, and dominant responses were seen in regions 160-218 and 743-854. Conclusions about previously exposed vaccinees are limited because only six or seven AZD1222 recipients were SARS-CoV-2 seropositive at baseline. Epitopes outside the regions mutated in the B.1.351 and B.1.1.7 variants were reportedly recognized by nearly half of the unique spike-specific TCRs. The 56-69-year group was small, and its depth increase did not reach significance, likely because of low power.

The CDR3 regions of human TCRbeta chains were analyzed by immunosequencing. The study's own analysis went as follows. TCRs in the repertoires were compared against a reference library of SARS-CoV-2-specific TCRs that had been generated with the MIRA antigen-specificity platform. Breadth was defined as the fraction of unique TCRs that were SARS-CoV-2-associated, and depth was defined as the fraction of total T cells that were SARS-CoV-2-associated. Using the MIRA data, each spike-specific TCR was mapped to the spike region that the TCR reacts to and placed in a CD4 or CD8 class. Log10-transformed breadth and depth values were compared by one-way ANOVA with Sidak's multiple comparisons tests. The source is immuneACCESS, and TCRdb retained only in-frame sequences with V and J called. Part of the clones is not carried over; for the studies checked, unresolved V genes explain less than half of this, and the remainder is unexplained. V and J calls and clone size are given by that table; D and trimming were obtained from the DNA. The sample table records 130,000 to 150,000 clones; about 91% of these occur just once. Approximately 1.5% of the sample lies in the top ten.

This receptor was obtained from an adult in good health. Sequences were derived from peripheral blood, sampled on day 0 of AZD1222 vaccination.

The CDR3 amino acid sequence is: CASSFNRDRGVYAPEAFF. The DNA sequence is given as TGTGCCAGCAGCTTCAACCGGGACAGGGGAGTTTATGCCCCTGAAGCTTTCTTT. The chain couples TRBV21-1 to TRBJ1-1; TRBD1 is the table's D call and was not checked against the DNA. TRBV21-1 is a documented pseudogene. The CDR3 covers 18 residues, taking in both the cysteine and the phenylalanine. The only DNA kept is the CDR3, 54 bases in frame from the first base.